This TCR beta chain was recovered during a study of T cell changes during pregnancy in multiple sclerosis. Germline CDR1 LNHDA, CDR2 SQIVND (reference sequence). The V gene lost 6 bases and the J gene lost 8 bases, with 14 bases spanning the gap. This CDR3 contains 13 residues. Clones were sequenced by immunoSEQ multiplex PCR, and TCRdb holds only the in-frame ones, with some missing. In the table there are about 69,000 clones, 70% to 90% of which are singletons. The J gene is TRBJ2-1, the V gene TRBV19, with D unclear. The clonotype comes from a female donor with multiple sclerosis, enrolled in a pregnancy study. Sequenced here: peripheral blood, sampled before pregnancy. CDR3: CASSSLGWHEQFF. CDR3 nucleotides: TGTGCCAGTAGCTCGCTCGGGTGGCATGAGCAGTTCTTC. Together with reference TRBV19 and TRBJ2-1, the CDR3 gives the full variable domain: DGGITQSPKYLFRKEGQNVTLSCEQNLNHDAMYWYRQDPGQGLRLIYYSQIVNDFQKGDIAEGYSVSREKKESFPLTVTSAQKNPTAFYLCASSSLGWHEQFFGPGTRLTVL.